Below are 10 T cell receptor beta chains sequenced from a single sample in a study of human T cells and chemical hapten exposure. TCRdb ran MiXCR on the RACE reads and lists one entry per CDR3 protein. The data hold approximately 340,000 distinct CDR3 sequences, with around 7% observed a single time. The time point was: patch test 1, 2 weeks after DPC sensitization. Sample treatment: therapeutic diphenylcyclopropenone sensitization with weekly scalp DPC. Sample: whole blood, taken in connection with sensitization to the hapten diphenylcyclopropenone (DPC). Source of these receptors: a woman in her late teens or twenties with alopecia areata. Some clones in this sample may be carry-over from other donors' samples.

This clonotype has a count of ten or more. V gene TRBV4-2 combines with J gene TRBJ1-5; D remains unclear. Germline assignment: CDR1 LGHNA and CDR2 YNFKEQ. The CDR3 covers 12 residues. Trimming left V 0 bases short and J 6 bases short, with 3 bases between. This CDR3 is CASSQESQPQHF. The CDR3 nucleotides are TGTGCCAGCAGCCAAGAGAGTCAGCCCCAGCATTTT.

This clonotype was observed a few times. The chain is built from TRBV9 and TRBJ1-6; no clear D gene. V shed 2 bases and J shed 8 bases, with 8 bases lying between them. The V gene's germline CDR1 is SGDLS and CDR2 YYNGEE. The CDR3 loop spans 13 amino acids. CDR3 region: CASSVDGDSPLHF. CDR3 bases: TGTGCCAGCAGCGTCGACGGCGATTCACCCCTCCACTTT.

The CDR3 here is CASRESGQGYTGELFF. In nucleotides, the CDR3 is TGTGCCAGCCGGGAGTCGGGACAGGGATACACCGGGGAGCTGTTTTTT. This chain links TRBV12-3 or TRBV12-4 with TRBJ2-2; TRBD1 aligns across 9 bases. The CDR3 is 16 amino acids. V lost 8 bases, J lost 3 bases, and 10 bases stayed unmatched.

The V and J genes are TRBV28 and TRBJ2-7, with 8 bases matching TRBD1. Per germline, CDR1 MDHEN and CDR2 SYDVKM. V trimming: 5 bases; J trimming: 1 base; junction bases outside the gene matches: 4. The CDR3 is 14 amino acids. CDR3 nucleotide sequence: TGTGCCAGCAGTATCGGACAGGGTTCCTACGAGCAGTACTTC. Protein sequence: CASSIGQGSYEQYF.

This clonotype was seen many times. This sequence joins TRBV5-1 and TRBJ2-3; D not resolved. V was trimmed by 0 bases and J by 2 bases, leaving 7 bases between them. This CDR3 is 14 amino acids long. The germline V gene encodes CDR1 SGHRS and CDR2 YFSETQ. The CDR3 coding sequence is TGCGCCAGCAGCTTGGCTGTGAACACAGATACGCAGTATTTT. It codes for CASSLAVNTDTQYF.

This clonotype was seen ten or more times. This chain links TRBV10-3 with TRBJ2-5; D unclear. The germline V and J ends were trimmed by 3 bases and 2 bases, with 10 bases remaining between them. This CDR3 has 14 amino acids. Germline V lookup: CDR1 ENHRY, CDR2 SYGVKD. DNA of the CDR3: TGTGCCATCAGTGATTCTGGTGGTCAAGAGACCCAGTACTTC. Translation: CAISDSGGQETQYF.

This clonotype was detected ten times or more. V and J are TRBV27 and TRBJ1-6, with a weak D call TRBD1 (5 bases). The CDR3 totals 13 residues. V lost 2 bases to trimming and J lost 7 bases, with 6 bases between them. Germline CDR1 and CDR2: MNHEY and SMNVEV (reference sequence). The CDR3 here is CASSLRQNSPLHF. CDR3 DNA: TGTGCCAGCAGTTTAAGACAGAATTCACCCCTCCACTTT.

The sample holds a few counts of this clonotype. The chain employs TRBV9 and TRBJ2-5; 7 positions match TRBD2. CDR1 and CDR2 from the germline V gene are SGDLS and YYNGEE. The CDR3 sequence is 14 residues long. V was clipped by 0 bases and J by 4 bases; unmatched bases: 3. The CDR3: CASSVGPGGETQYF. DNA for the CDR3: TGTGCCAGCAGCGTAGGTCCGGGGGGAGAGACCCAGTACTTC. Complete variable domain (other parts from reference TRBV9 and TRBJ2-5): DSGVTQTPKHLITATGQRVTLRCSPRSGDLSVYWYQQSLDQGLQFLIQYYNGEERAKGNILERFSAQQFPDLHSELNLSSLELGDSALYFCASSVGPGGETQYFGPGTRLLVL.

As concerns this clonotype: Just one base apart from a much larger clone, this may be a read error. The CDR3 protein is CASSLGRTSNAIYF. In nucleotides, the CDR3 is TGTGCCAGCAGCTTAGGGCGGACCTCGAACGCCATATATTTT. The rearrangement uses TRBV11-2 and TRBJ1-3; D is ambiguous. V was trimmed by 1 base and J by 11 bases, leaving 15 bases between them. The CDR3 runs 14 residues. Germline-derived CDR1 and CDR2 are SGHAT and FQNNGV.

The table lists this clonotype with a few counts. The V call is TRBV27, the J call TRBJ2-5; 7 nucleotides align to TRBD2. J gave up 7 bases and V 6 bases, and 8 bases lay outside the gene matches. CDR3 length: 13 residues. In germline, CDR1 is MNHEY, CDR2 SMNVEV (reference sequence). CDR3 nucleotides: TGTGCCAGCAGCAGACTAGCAATGGCGACCCAGTACTTC. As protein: CASSRLAMATQYF.